The source of this T cell receptor (beta chain) is a study of T cell responses to AZD1222 COVID-19 vaccine. TCRdb keeps only in-frame clones here, not all; method: immunoSEQ multiplex PCR. The sample has 80,000 to 90,000 clones, roughly 90% seen once. This CDR3 is built from 15 residues. Between the trimmed V and J ends, which lost 8 bases and 4 bases, there was a span of 18 bases. In germline, CDR1 is MDHEN, CDR2 SYDVKM. The receptor's source is an adult in good health. The sample here was peripheral blood, taken on day 0 of MenACWY control vaccination. This chain joins TRBV28 and TRBJ1-5, with a weak D call TRBD1 (6 bases). Written as DNA, the CDR3 is TGTGCCAGCGGCTATTCCGACAGGCCGAATCAGCCCCAGCATTTT. Translation gives CASGYSDRPNQPQHF.